Listed below are T cell receptor beta chains from one sample, sequenced in a study of blood T cell repertoires in COVID-19. Profiling relied on immunoSEQ multiplex PCR, and the TCRdb table lists in-frame clones only, not all of them. The table records about 310,000 clones, around 90% of them present only once. Sequenced: peripheral blood. Receptors originate from a man between 70 and 80 years old with acute or convalescent COVID-19. The CDR3 runs from the conserved cysteine through the conserved F or W. The D gene is left open where the match is weak. Size is stated for part of the rows, as once, few or many counts, or as a class when the clone is expanded.

clone_size	j_call	v_call	d_call	cdr3_aa	cdr3_nt
.	TRBJ2-3	TRBV3-1/TRBV3-2	TRBD2	CASRGRLAGDRGTQYF	TGTGCCAGCCGTGGCCGACTAGCGGGGGACAGAGGTACGCAGTATTTT
.	TRBJ2-7	TRBV3-1/TRBV3-2	.	CASSLSQDEQYF	TGTGCCAGCAGCCTGTCCCAGGACGAGCAGTACTTC
.	TRBJ2-1	TRBV19	.	CASSPSEGDEQFF	TGTGCCAGTAGTCCCTCAGAGGGGGATGAGCAGTTCTTC
.	TRBJ2-7	TRBV28	TRBD1	CASSLITHGQDEQYF	TGTGCCAGCAGTTTAATAACCCATGGACAGGACGAGCAGTACTTC
once	TRBJ1-5	TRBV19	.	CASSGAGGNQPQHF	TGTGCCAGTAGTGGGGCGGGGGGCAATCAGCCCCAGCATTTT
.	TRBJ2-7	TRBV6-5	.	CASSLIGAQTSYEQYF	TGTGCCAGCAGTTTAATAGGGGCACAAACTTCCTACGAGCAGTACTTC
.	TRBJ1-4	TRBV29-1	.	CSIRQSTNEKLFF	TGCAGCATAAGACAGTCAACTAATGAAAAACTGTTTTTT
few	TRBJ2-1	TRBV2	.	CASRERGYEQFF	TGTGCCAGCAGGGAAAGAGGGTATGAGCAGTTCTTC
.	TRBJ2-7	TRBV18	TRBD2	CASSPQGLAGGPGEQYF	TGTGCCAGCTCACCGCAGGGACTAGCGGGAGGCCCCGGCGAGCAGTACTTC
.	TRBJ1-5	TRBV3-1/TRBV3-2	.	CASSQDLGQPQHF	TGTGCCAGCAGCCAAGATCTCGGTCAGCCCCAGCATTTT
few	TRBJ1-1	TRBV2	.	CASKEGNTEAFF	TGTGCCAGCAAAGAGGGGAACACTGAAGCTTTCTTT
.	TRBJ1-1	TRBV14	TRBD1	CASSFARTGPMFF	TGTGCCAGCAGCTTCGCCCGGACAGGGCCGATGTTCTTT
.	TRBJ2-1	TRBV24-1	TRBD2	CATSDPGTSGNYNEQFF	TGTGCCACCAGTGACCCTGGGACTAGCGGCAACTACAATGAGCAGTTCTTC
.	TRBJ1-4	TRBV9	TRBD1	CASSVGGGAFEKLFF	TGTGCCAGCAGCGTAGGAGGGGGCGCTTTTGAAAAACTGTTTTTT
.	TRBJ2-7	TRBV6-5	.	CASSYTGTGPYEQYF	TGTGCCAGCAGTTATACCGGGACTGGGCCCTACGAGCAGTACTTC
.	TRBJ1-2	TRBV10-3	TRBD1	CAISESTGTGVGGYTF	TGTGCCATCAGTGAATCAACCGGGACAGGGGTAGGAGGCTACACCTTC
.	TRBJ1-5	TRBV6-1	TRBD1	CASSEVRLGTQGFMGNQPQHF	TGTGCCAGCAGTGAAGTAAGGCTAGGGACACAGGGGTTTATGGGCAATCAGCCCCAGCATTTT
.	TRBJ1-5	TRBV28	.	CASSYMAAAPRSNQPQHF	TGTGCCAGCAGTTATATGGCCGCGGCTCCGAGGAGCAATCAGCCCCAGCATTTT
.	TRBJ2-2	TRBV4-3	.	CASSQSSVLNTGELFF	TGCGCCAGCAGCCAAAGTTCGGTTTTGAACACCGGGGAGCTGTTTTTT
.	TRBJ2-2	TRBV7-9	TRBD2	CASSPLAGDLTGELFF	TGTGCCAGCAGCCCCCTAGCGGGAGATCTTACCGGGGAGCTGTTTTTT
few	TRBJ2-2	TRBV27	.	CASSRRTGVTGELFF	TGTGCCAGCAGTAGGAGGACCGGCGTGACCGGGGAGCTGTTTTTT
few	TRBJ1-2	TRBV7-2	.	CASSPTRGTEAYGYTF	TGTGCCAGCAGCCCAACGCGGGGGACGGAGGCCTATGGCTACACCTTC
.	TRBJ2-1	TRBV7-2	TRBD2	CASSFRSPWEGGQFF	TGTGCCAGCAGCTTCAGGTCTCCCTGGGAGGGTGGGCAGTTCTTC
once	TRBJ1-1	TRBV3-1/TRBV3-2	.	CASSLGAYGTEAFF	TGTGCCAGCAGCCTGGGGGCTTACGGCACTGAAGCTTTCTTT
once	TRBJ2-5	TRBV11-2	TRBD1	CASSLTGGFLETQYF	TGTGCCAGCAGCTTAACAGGGGGCTTCTTGGAGACCCAGTACTTC
.	TRBJ2-2	TRBV7-7	.	CASSLGSRQNTGELFF	TGTGCCAGCAGCTTAGGTTCGAGGCAGAACACCGGGGAGCTGTTTTTT
.	TRBJ2-3	TRBV19	.	CASSVSALNTDTQYF	TGTGCCAGTAGTGTTTCCGCACTCAACACAGATACGCAGTATTTT
.	TRBJ2-5	TRBV7-6	.	CASGQQGLETQYF	TGTGCCAGCGGACAGCAGGGGCTGGAGACCCAGTACTTC
few	TRBJ1-5	TRBV6-1	TRBD1	CASSDRGDGQPQHF	TGTGCCAGCAGTGACAGGGGGGATGGTCAGCCCCAGCATTTT
.	TRBJ1-3	TRBV19	.	CASSPKTSGNTIYF	TGTGCCAGTAGTCCCAAGACTTCTGGAAACACCATATATTTT
.	TRBJ1-5	TRBV6-2/TRBV6-3	.	CASSYLGRGNQPQHF	TGTGCCAGCAGTTACTTGGGTCGGGGCAATCAGCCCCAGCATTTT
once	TRBJ2-3	TRBV3-1/TRBV3-2	TRBD2	CASSRRAGADTQYF	TGTGCCAGCAGCAGACGCGCGGGGGCAGATACGCAGTATTTT
.	TRBJ2-3	TRBV19	.	CASSMQLDTDTQYF	TGTGCCAGTAGTATGCAACTAGACACAGATACGCAGTATTTT
.	TRBJ1-6	TRBV7-3	.	CASSLQGQRNSPLHF	TGTGCCAGCAGCTTGCAGGGCCAGCGAAATTCACCCCTCCACTTT
.	TRBJ2-5	TRBV11-2	TRBD2	CASSLDTSGRAGETQYF	TGTGCCAGCAGCTTAGATACTAGCGGGAGGGCCGGGGAGACCCAGTACTTC
.	TRBJ1-3	TRBV5-6	.	CASSADRRGGNTIYF	TGTGCCAGCAGCGCCGACAGGAGAGGGGGAAACACCATATATTTT
once	TRBJ2-1	TRBV5-4	TRBD2	CASSPPQRGRYYNEQFF	TGTGCCAGCAGCCCACCCCAGCGGGGCAGGTACTACAATGAGCAGTTCTTC
.	TRBJ2-7	TRBV29-1	TRBD1	CSVRGDRGTYEQYF	TGCAGCGTGAGAGGAGACAGGGGTACCTACGAGCAGTACTTC
.	TRBJ2-3	TRBV11-2	TRBD2	CASSLEGWTGGFTDTQYF	TGTGCCAGCAGCTTAGAGGGTTGGACGGGGGGGTTCACAGATACGCAGTATTTT
.	TRBJ2-2	TRBV3-1/TRBV3-2	TRBD1	CASSPGQGIGELFF	TGTGCCAGCAGCCCGGGACAGGGGATCGGGGAGCTGTTTTTT
.	TRBJ2-6	TRBV19	.	CASTSTEFPSSGANVLTF	TGTGCCAGTACCTCGACAGAGTTCCCCTCCTCTGGGGCCAACGTCCTGACTTTC
.	TRBJ2-1	TRBV7-2	.	CASSRLENEQFF	TGTGCCAGCAGCAGACTAGAAAATGAGCAGTTCTTC
few	TRBJ1-1	TRBV7-2	TRBD1	CASSLTGVRGAFF	TGTGCCAGCAGCTTGACAGGGGTGAGGGGAGCTTTCTTT
.	TRBJ2-3	TRBV5-4	TRBD2	CASSPVQRGGTDTQYF	TGTGCCAGCTCCCCGGTCCAGCGGGGGGGGACAGATACGCAGTATTTT
.	TRBJ2-1	TRBV7-2	.	CASSLLSSYNEQFF	TGTGCCAGCAGCCTACTGAGCTCCTACAATGAGCAGTTCTTC
once	TRBJ2-3	TRBV7-8	.	CASSLLLDTQYF	TGTGCCAGCAGCCTCCTTTTGGATACGCAGTATTTT
.	TRBJ2-1	TRBV10-3	TRBD2	CAITAGGNEQFF	TGTGCCATCACGGCGGGGGGCAATGAGCAGTTCTTC
once	TRBJ2-2	TRBV9	.	CASSVAVARYTGELFF	TGTGCCAGCAGCGTAGCCGTGGCCAGGTACACCGGGGAGCTGTTTTTT
.	TRBJ2-7	TRBV9	TRBD1	CASSVGTGTGFLEQYF	TGTGCCAGCAGCGTAGGGACCGGGACAGGGTTCCTCGAGCAGTACTTC
.	TRBJ1-1	TRBV3-1/TRBV3-2	TRBD1	CASSQPGTGWTEAFF	TGTGCCAGCAGCCAACCCGGGACAGGGTGGACTGAAGCTTTCTTT
.	TRBJ2-4	TRBV13	TRBD2	CASSLGLAGGVIQYF	TGTGCCAGCAGCTTAGGCCTCGCGGGGGGAGTCATTCAGTACTTC
.	TRBJ1-5	TRBV3-1/TRBV3-2	.	CASSQGTASNQPQHF	TGTGCCAGCAGCCAAGGGACAGCCAGCAATCAGCCCCAGCATTTT
.	TRBJ1-2	TRBV6-1	TRBD1	CASSDPGTANYGYTF	TGTGCCAGCAGTGACCCCGGGACAGCGAACTATGGCTACACCTTC
.	TRBJ1-5	TRBV19	.	CASSEMWAGNQPQHF	TGTGCCAGTAGCGAAATGTGGGCTGGTAATCAGCCCCAGCATTTT
.	TRBJ2-1	TRBV4-1	.	CASSQEYGGSYNEQFF	TGCGCCAGCAGCCAAGAGTACGGGGGCTCCTACAATGAGCAGTTCTTC
.	TRBJ2-7	TRBV7-3	TRBD1	CASSLDRGFYEQYF	TGTGCCAGCAGCTTAGACAGGGGATTCTACGAGCAGTACTTC